A single sample is the source of the 6 T cell receptor beta chains below, sequenced in a study of technical replicates of blood from several donors (dated by TCRdb to between 2016 and 2019). Preparation of the library involved the immunoSEQ multiplex PCR assay. TCRdb re-hosts the immuneACCESS table, in-frame sequences only. Its copies lack some clones; in the studies checked, an unresolved V gene accounts for under half of them, and the cause for the rest is not known. For this sample the table gives tens of thousands of clones, of which over 85% were detected only once. The top ten constitute 0.4% to 0.5% of the sample. Sequenced sample: T cells isolated from PBMCs. The origin of the receptors is a human donor in good health.

This clone was detected only a few times. The V call is TRBV4-3, the J call TRBJ1-5; 7 bases align to TRBD1. The V gene's germline CDR1 is LGHNA and CDR2 YSLEER. With 5 bases clipped from V and 7 bases from J, the junction kept 14 bases outside the gene matches. CDR3 length: 16 amino acids. The CDR3 DNA sequence: TGCGCCAGCAGCGAAAGGGCAGGGGGAAAGGGACAGCCCCAGCATTTT. It translates to CASSERAGGKGQPQHF.

This chain joins TRBV27 and TRBJ2-5; D remains unclear. The CDR3 extends over 15 amino acids. Between the trimmed V and J ends, which lost 1 base and 5 bases, there was a span of 14 bases. CDR1 MNHEY and CDR2 SMNVEV come from the germline V gene (reference sequence). CDR3 amino acids: CASSLFPLVKETQYF. DNA of the CDR3: TGTGCCAGCAGTTTATTCCCGCTAGTAAAGGAGACCCAGTACTTC.

V is TRBV19 and J is TRBJ2-7; TRBD2 matches 9 bases. The V gene end was trimmed by 5 bases and the J gene end by 2 bases; junction bases not matched to a gene: 7. The germline V gene encodes CDR1 LNHDA and CDR2 SQIVND (reference sequence). This CDR3 has 15 residues. CDR3 sequence (DNA): TGTGCCAGTAGTCCCAGACTAGCGGATACCTACGAGCAGTACTTC. Translated, it gives CASSPRLADTYEQYF.

The chain employs TRBV6-1 and TRBJ2-7, with D tentatively TRBD1 (6 bases). Germline assignment: CDR1 MNHNS and CDR2 SASEGT. The CDR3 has 14 amino acids. With 2 bases removed from V and 3 bases from J, the gap between germline ends came to 11 bases. The CDR3 DNA is TGTGCCAGCAGTGAATCCAGGGGCCTCTACGAGCAGTACTTC. Translating gives CASSESRGLYEQYF.

The chain is built from TRBV6-1 and TRBJ1-1; D is possibly TRBD1 (5 bases). Germline V CDR1 and CDR2: MNHNS, SASEGT. V was shortened by 4 bases and J by 1 base, with 10 bases between the two germline ends. The CDR3 has 14 residues. As DNA, the CDR3 is TGTGCCAGCAGTGCACAGGTCTGGAACACTGAAGCTTTCTTT. This encodes CASSAQVWNTEAFF.

The V gene is TRBV29-1, the J gene TRBJ1-4; D remains ambiguous. CDR1 is SQVTM, CDR2 ANQGSEA, per germline. V was trimmed by 3 bases and J by 8 bases, leaving 16 bases between them. The CDR3 is 14 amino acids. The chain's CDR3 is CSVERYQYSEKLFF. Here the CDR3 DNA reads TGCAGCGTTGAGAGGTATCAGTATTCGGAAAAACTGTTTTTT. The entire variable domain, with the rest obtained from reference TRBV29-1 and TRBJ1-4, is as follows: SAVISQKPSRDICQRGTSLTIQCQVDSQVTMMFWYRQQPGQSLTLIATANQGSEATYESGFVIDKFPISRPNLTFSTLTVSNMSPEDSSIYLCSVERYQYSEKLFFGSGTQLSVL.